One sample yielded the 26 T cell receptor beta chains listed below, sequenced in a study of blood T cells in healthy people across ages (dated by TCRdb to about 2015). Preparation of the library involved 5' RACE. Sequenced on an Illumina HiSeq 2500. The second PCR ran for roughly 7 to 12 cycles and used a J-beta primer mix along with a sample-barcoded 5' primer. TCRdb redid the processing of the public reads, applying fastp at Q25 and MiXCR, and retained in-frame beta chains. Each record represents a unique CDR3 protein, reported with the most common genes and DNA among its rows. This sample has approximately 730,000 distinct CDR3 sequences in its table, and about 53% of those were observed once. Approximately 41% of the sample lies in the top ten. Sequencing was performed on blood. These receptors were taken from a man aged 80 or over in good health.

The V and J genes are TRBV3-1 and TRBJ1-4; TRBD1 might be the D (5 bases). Germline V lookup: CDR1 LGHDT, CDR2 YNNKEL (reference sequence). The V gene lost 3 bases and the J gene lost 13 bases, with 24 bases spanning the gap. This CDR3 comprises 16 residues. The CDR3 nucleotides are TGTGCCAGCAGCCAGGGATCCCAAGCCCCCGGGACGGGACTGTTTTTT. It encodes CASSQGSQAPGTGLFF. Supplemented by reference TRBV3-1 and TRBJ1-4, the full variable domain reads DTAVSQTPKYLVTQMGNDKSIKCEQNLGHDTMYWYKQDSKKFLKIMFSYNNKELIINETVPNRFSPKSPDKAHLNLHINSLELGDSAVYFCASSQGSQAPGTGLFFGSGTQLSVL.

A single count supports this clonotype. The chain employs TRBV9 and TRBJ2-7, with 9 positions matching TRBD2. Losses at the gene ends were 3 bases for V and 0 bases for J; bases not matched to a gene: 7. The germline gives CDR1 SGDLS, CDR2 YYNGEE. The CDR3 runs 16 residues. Written as DNA, the CDR3 is TGTGCCAGCAGCGCCCAAGGTAGCGGGAGCTCCTACGAGCAGTACTTC. This codes for CASSAQGSGSSYEQYF.

This clonotype showed up just a few times. V is TRBV7-8 and J is TRBJ2-7; 7 nucleotides align to TRBD2. CDR3 length equals 15 residues. CDR1 and CDR2 (germline): SGHVS, FQNEAQ. The J segment lost 0 bases and the V segment lost 2 bases, leaving 4 bases of the junction unmatched. This chain's CDR3 is CASSLRAGPSYEQYF. CDR3 DNA sequence: TGTGCCAGCAGCTTACGAGCGGGACCCTCCTACGAGCAGTACTTC.

The chain combines TRBV4-2 with TRBJ2-3; 11 nucleotides line up with TRBD2. V lost 0 bases and J lost 14; bases outside the gene matches: 16. The germline V gene has CDR1 LGHNA and CDR2 YNFKEQ. CDR3 length equals 17 residues. CDR3 sequence (DNA): TGTGCCAGCAGCCAAGATGGGATAGCGGGAGGGCACAGATACGCGTATTTT. It encodes CASSQDGIAGGHRYAYF.

This clonotype has at least ten counts. The chain combines TRBV12-3 or TRBV12-4 with TRBJ2-5; 9 bases are a match to TRBD2. The J call is uncertain, as TRBJ2-7 better fits the DNA end. There are 13 residues in the CDR3. CDR3 DNA: TGTGCCAGCAGTTTGGCGGGAGGGCACGAGCAGTACTTC. Translating it yields CASSLAGGHEQYF.

The chain links TRBV28 to TRBJ2-5; 7 bases match TRBD1. The J call may be incorrect, as the DNA end agrees better with TRBJ2-7. The CDR3 has 14 residues. Germline lookup yields CDR1 MDHEN and CDR2 SYDVKM. CDR3 in amino acids: CASSLWTGRNEQYF. The CDR3 coding sequence is TGTGCCAGCAGTTTATGGACAGGGAGAAACGAGCAGTACTTC.

The rearrangement uses TRBV3-1 and TRBJ2-7, with 8 positions matching TRBD2. The J segment lost 3 bases and the V segment lost 2 bases, leaving 9 bases of the junction unmatched. The CDR3 has 16 amino acids. Germline-derived CDR1 and CDR2 are LGHDT and YNNKEL (reference sequence). CDR3 DNA: TGTGCCAGCAGCCAACAAGTCCGACTAGCGCACTACGAGCAGTACTTC. Translation: CASSQQVRLAHYEQYF.

The chain links TRBV6-2 or TRBV6-3 to TRBJ2-5; 10 nucleotides align to TRBD2. Per the germline V gene, CDR1 is MNHEY and CDR2 is SVGEGT. Trimming cost V 10 bases and J 5 bases; bases outside gene matches: 13. CDR3 size: 15 residues. In nucleotides, the CDR3 is TGTGCCATTCGACCTAGCGGGAGTGTTGGGGAGACCCAGTACTTC. The encoded protein is CAIRPSGSVGETQYF.

This chain connects TRBV20-1 to TRBJ2-5, with TRBD2 matching over 12 bases. The J call is in doubt because the DNA end fits TRBJ2-7 better. The CDR3 has 17 amino acids. Germline V gives CDR1 DFQATT, CDR2 SNEGSKA (reference sequence). CDR3 sequence: CSAPEGLAGWGPYEQYF. CDR3 bases: TGCAGTGCGCCCGAGGGACTAGCGGGTTGGGGGCCCTACGAGCAGTACTTC.

The chain recombines TRBV15 with TRBJ2-7; D is perhaps TRBD1 or TRBD2 (5 bases each). V lost 2 bases and J 0 bases, leaving 20 bases between the germline ends. This CDR3 contains 18 residues. CDR1 LNHNV and CDR2 YYDKDF come from the germline V gene (reference sequence). CDR3 amino acids: CATSRSSFGTSSSYEQYF. In DNA form, the CDR3 reads TGTGCCACCAGCAGATCTTCCTTTGGGACGTCGTCCTCCTACGAGCAGTACTTC.

Only a few counts were recorded for this clonotype. The J gene is TRBJ1-1, the V gene TRBV6-1, with 8 bases matching TRBD1. Unmatched junction bases numbered 11, after V lost 5 bases and J lost 0 bases. Germline V CDR1 and CDR2: MNHNS, SASEGT. This CDR3 region has 17 residues. The CDR3, as DNA: TGTGCCAGCAGTCGGCCCCGACAGGGGATCATGAACACTGAAGCTTTCTTT. Translating it yields CASSRPRQGIMNTEAFF.

This clonotype has just a few counts. The chain carries TRBV20-1 and TRBJ2-3; D not resolved. Germline loops: CDR1 DFQATT, CDR2 SNEGSKA (reference sequence). V was cut by 2 bases and J by 6 bases, with 9 bases left in between. This CDR3 is built from 12 residues. The CDR3 region has the DNA TGCAGTGCTAGACTATCAGCGGATACGCAGTATTTT. This gives the protein CSARLSADTQYF.

The rearrangement joins TRBV7-3 to TRBJ2-7, with D possibly TRBD1 on 6 matching bases. The CDR3 has 13 amino acids. Germline V CDR1 and CDR2: SGHTA, FQGTGA. Trimming shortened V by 5 bases and J by 4 bases, and 12 bases separated the two germline ends. The CDR3 is CASSQIQGYEQYF. CDR3 in DNA: TGTGCCAGCAGCCAGATACAGGGATACGAGCAGTACTTC.

The count of this clonotype is one. This chain joins TRBV7-2 and TRBJ2-7; no clear D. Trimming pared 5 bases from V and 6 bases from J, leaving 14 bases between. Germline V lookup: CDR1 SGHTA, CDR2 FQGNSA. The CDR3 is made up of 13 amino acids. CDR3 sequence: CASSRQAGFEQYF. The CDR3 DNA reads as TGTGCCAGCAGCCGGCAGGCTGGGTTCGAGCAGTACTTC.

V and J are TRBV7-9 and TRBJ2-1; 8 bases map to TRBD1. The CDR3 length is 17 residues. Germline CDR1 is SEHNR and CDR2 is FQNEAQ (reference sequence). With V trimmed by 5 bases and J by 0 bases, 9 bases remained unmatched. For the CDR3, the DNA is TGTGCCAGCAGCCCCTTACCGGGACAGGCCTCCTACAATGAGCAGTTCTTC. The encoded protein is CASSPLPGQASYNEQFF.

The rearrangement joins TRBV10-3 to TRBJ2-7; TRBD2 matches 14 bases. The CDR3 has 17 amino acids. Germline V gives CDR1 ENHRY, CDR2 SYGVKD. The V and J ends lost 6 bases and 1 base, in that order; junction bases with no gene match: 8. The CDR3: CAISLGTSGRGSYEQYF. CDR3 coding DNA: TGTGCCATCAGCCTCGGGACTAGCGGGAGAGGATCCTACGAGCAGTACTTC.

The chain recombines TRBV2 with TRBJ2-4; 11 bases agree with TRBD2. The DNA end lines up better with TRBJ2-5; the J call may be wrong. Germline CDR1 reads SNHLY; CDR2 reads FYNNEI. The CDR3 loop spans 15 amino acids. This CDR3 is CASSVTSGNQETQYF. The CDR3 bases are TGTGCCAGCAGTGTGACTAGCGGGAATCAAGAGACCCAGTACTTC.

The rearrangement links TRBV27 to TRBJ2-5; 10 bases fit TRBD2. Trimming removed 5 bases from V and 5 bases from J; junction bases left unmatched: 11. The CDR3 loop spans 16 amino acids. Germline V gene data show CDR1 as MNHEY and CDR2 as SMNVEV (reference sequence). This chain's CDR3 is CASSAPGTSVGETQYF. The CDR3 DNA reads TGTGCCAGCAGTGCCCCCGGGACTAGCGTTGGGGAGACCCAGTACTTC.

Written as DNA, the CDR3 is TGCAGTGCCCTCTCGGAAGGCGAGCAGTACTTC. Residues: CSALSEGEQYF. The V gene is TRBV20-1, the J gene TRBJ2-5; D uncertain. The J call could be wrong; TRBJ2-7 is a better fit for the DNA end. The CDR3 has 11 residues. CDR1 is DFQATT, CDR2 SNEGSKA, per germline (reference sequence).

V is TRBV9 and J is TRBJ2-5; unclear D gene. Trimming took 2 bases from V and 2 from J, leaving 13 bases between them. CDR1 and CDR2 (germline): SGDLS, YYNGEE. This CDR3 has 15 residues. This CDR3 is CASSVEPNRQETQYF. The CDR3 bases are TGTGCCAGCAGCGTCGAGCCGAACCGTCAAGAGACCCAGTACTTC. The variable domain in full, with the rest retrieved from reference TRBV9 and TRBJ2-5, is DSGVTQTPKHLITATGQRVTLRCSPRSGDLSVYWYQQSLDQGLQFLIQYYNGEERAKGNILERFSAQQFPDLHSELNLSSLELGDSALYFCASSVEPNRQETQYFGPGTRLLVL.

Comment on this clonotype: A much larger clone differs by one base, so this may be a read error. The V gene is TRBV20-1, the J gene TRBJ1-6, with 7 bases that match TRBD1. The CDR3 runs 16 residues. After removal of 0 bases from V and 9 bases from J, the junction contained 11 bases not matched to a gene. Looked up from germline, CDR1 is DFQATT and CDR2 is SNEGSKA (reference sequence). The CDR3 DNA sequence: TGCAGTGCTAGAGATTTAGACAGGGAGGCTAGTTCACCCCTCCACTTT. It encodes CSARDLDREASSPLHF.

This clonotype was seen more than once but under ten times. The gene calls are TRBV7-9 and TRBJ2-7; D gene uncertain. Germline V gives CDR1 SEHNR, CDR2 FQNEAQ (reference sequence). V lost 5 bases, J lost 2 bases, and 16 bases lay in between. The CDR3 consists of 15 residues. In DNA, the CDR3 is TGTGCCAGCAGCGATACGGGTCCAACAACCTACGAGCAGTACTTC. Its translation: CASSDTGPTTYEQYF.

This clonotype has just a few counts. This rearrangement joins TRBV5-1 to TRBJ2-1, with 8 bases lining up with TRBD2. This CDR3 comprises 15 residues. Losses at the gene ends were 2 bases for V and 6 bases for J; bases not matched to a gene: 7. CDR1 is SGHRS, CDR2 YFSETQ, per germline. The CDR3: CASSFQREKGNEQFF. Written as DNA, the CDR3 is TGCGCCAGCAGCTTCCAGCGGGAGAAGGGCAATGAGCAGTTCTTC. The whole variable domain, remainder taken from reference TRBV5-1 and TRBJ2-1, is KAGVTQTPRYLIKTRGQQVTLSCSPISGHRSVSWYQQTPGQGLQFLFEYFSETQRNKGNFPGRFSGRQFSNSRSEMNVSTLELGDSALYLCASSFQREKGNEQFFGPGTRLTVL.

CDR3 protein: CAIRREPGETQYF. The CDR3 nucleotides are TGTGCCATCCGCCGGGAACCAGGAGAGACCCAGTACTTC. J is TRBJ2-5 and V is TRBV10-3; possible D gene TRBD2, 5 bases. Germline values: CDR1 ENHRY, CDR2 SYGVKD. The CDR3 totals 13 residues. With 8 bases removed from V and 4 bases from J, the gap between germline ends came to 14 bases.

This clonotype was found once. The chain uses TRBV6-5 and TRBJ2-7; no clear D gene. The DNA end favors TRBJ2-5, so the J call may be wrong. The CDR3 spans 14 residues. Germline CDR1 and CDR2: MNHEY and SVGAGI. The CDR3 sequence: CASSYGTLGETQYF. CDR3 bases: TGTGCCAGCAGTTACGGCACATTGGGGGAGACCCAGTACTTC.

This chain joins TRBV18 and TRBJ2-3; 9 bases map to TRBD2. Per the germline V gene, CDR1 is KGHSH and CDR2 is LQKENI. The J segment lost 14 bases and the V segment lost 5 bases, leaving 14 bases of the junction unmatched. This CDR3 spans 14 amino acids. CDR3 protein: CASSAEGLAGYAYF. The CDR3 coding sequence is TGTGCCAGCTCAGCAGAGGGACTAGCTGGGTACGCGTATTTT.